The next 16 T cell receptor beta chains were all read from a single sample in a study of early T cells in non-severe SARS-CoV-2 infection. Via MiXCR, TCRdb re-called the 5' RACE reads, giving one row per CDR3 protein. The data hold tens of thousands of distinct CDR3 sequences, with about 5% observed a single time. Sequencing used whole blood. These receptors originate from an adult who was a healthcare worker with PCR-confirmed SARS-CoV-2 infection or an uninfected control (not recorded which).

This clonotype occurred many times. V and J are TRBV7-7 and TRBJ2-1, with unresolved D. The CDR3 is made up of 15 amino acids. Per the germline V gene, CDR1 is SSHAT and CDR2 is FNYEAQ (reference sequence). CDR3 coding DNA: TGTGCTTCCTCGGGCGGCTACCAGCCCGGCCTAGAGCAGTTCTTC. It is translated as CASSGGYQPGLEQFF.

This clonotype was counted between two and nine times. The CDR3 sequence: CASSLYNREVGNQPQHF. The CDR3 nucleotides are TGTGCCAGCAGTTTATATAACAGGGAGGTTGGCAATCAGCCCCAGCATTTT. This chain joins TRBV27 and TRBJ1-5; weak D call: TRBD1 (6 bases). V was clipped by 1 base and J by 2 bases, with 15 bases between them. The CDR3 extends over 17 amino acids. Per germline, CDR1 MNHEY and CDR2 SMNVEV (reference sequence).

In this sample, this clonotype turned up many times. This chain links TRBV20-1 with TRBJ1-5, with 7 bases that match TRBD1. Germline loops: CDR1 DFQATT, CDR2 SNEGSKA (reference sequence). The length of the CDR3 is 16 residues. The ends lost 4 bases at V and 0 bases at J; junction bases unmatched: 9. The chain's CDR3 is CSAIPLTGYSNQPQHF. DNA for the CDR3: TGCAGTGCTATACCCTTGACAGGGTATAGCAATCAGCCCCAGCATTTT.

This clonotype was recorded many times. The chain joins TRBV2 to TRBJ2-1; tentatively, D is TRBD2 (6 bases). This CDR3 region has 16 residues. Germline V gene data show CDR1 as SNHLY and CDR2 as FYNNEI. The V gene lost 2 bases and the J gene lost 1 base, with 12 bases spanning the gap. The DNA for the CDR3 is TGTGCCAGCAGTGAAACGCGGGCGGGATCCTACAATGAGCAGTTCTTC. It specifies CASSETRAGSYNEQFF.

This clonotype was seen many times. This rearrangement joins TRBV7-6 to TRBJ2-7; D assignment may be TRBD1 or TRBD2 (5 bases each). V shed 4 bases and J shed 1 base, with 14 bases lying between them. The germline CDR1 and CDR2 sequences are SGHVS and FNYEAQ. The CDR3 length is 15 residues. CDR3 sequence reads: CASSSASGPSYEQYF. CDR3 nucleotide sequence: TGTGCCAGCAGCTCGGCTTCGGGACCTTCCTACGAGCAGTACTTC.

This clonotype was counted ten times or more. The V and J genes are TRBV7-2 and TRBJ2-3, with a possible D match to TRBD2 (5 bases). CDR3 length: 15 amino acids. With 5 bases removed from V and 4 bases from J, the gap between germline ends came to 16 bases. Per the germline V gene, CDR1 is SGHTA and CDR2 is FQGNSA. CDR3 amino acids: CASSPGGRGPDTQYF. The CDR3 nucleotides read TGTGCCAGCAGCCCCGGAGGTCGTGGGCCAGATACGCAGTATTTT.

Only a few counts were recorded for this clonotype. This chain joins TRBV11-2 and TRBJ2-5; no reliable D call. Germline V gives CDR1 SGHAT, CDR2 FQNNGV. The ends were cut back, 1 base at V and 4 bases at J, with 4 bases in the middle. The CDR3 runs 12 residues. The DNA for the CDR3 is TGTGCCAGCAGCTTAGGACGAGAGACCCAGTACTTC. Its translation is CASSLGRETQYF.

This clonotype occurred many times. The rearrangement joins TRBV11-3 to TRBJ1-1, with no clear D. V was shortened by 3 bases and J by 1 base, with 12 bases between the two germline ends. CDR1 SGHNT and CDR2 YENEEA come from the germline V gene. The CDR3 consists of 15 residues. This chain's CDR3 is CASSFAEVGNTEAFF. The CDR3, as DNA: TGTGCCAGCAGCTTTGCCGAGGTGGGGAACACTGAAGCTTTCTTT.

This clonotype has a count of ten or more. The chain has TRBV27 and TRBJ1-5; D is uncertain. V lost 7 bases and J lost 6, with 22 bases in between. This CDR3 region has 16 residues. Germline CDR1 is MNHEY and CDR2 is SMNVEV (reference sequence). CDR3 region: CASTQLGEKGGQPQHF. The CDR3 nucleotides read TGTGCCAGCACTCAACTGGGCGAGAAAGGAGGTCAGCCCCAGCATTTT.

This clonotype came up a few times. This rearrangement joins TRBV25-1 to TRBJ1-4; D not resolved. CDR1 MGHDK and CDR2 SYGVNS come from the germline V gene. The ends were cut back, 8 bases at V and 6 bases at J, with 13 bases in the middle. The CDR3 totals 13 residues. As DNA, the CDR3 is TGTGCCAGCCTTCTTGATGGGCATGAAAAACTGTTTTTT. Its translation is CASLLDGHEKLFF.

Ten or more counts support this clonotype. This rearrangement joins TRBV6-5 to TRBJ2-1; D unresolved. V was clipped by 2 bases and J by 5 bases, with 16 bases between them. CDR1 and CDR2 from the germline V gene are MNHEY and SVGAGI. This CDR3 is built from 16 residues. In DNA, the CDR3 is TGTGCCAGCAGTTACAAGGCGGCTAGGGCCAACAATGAGCAGTTCTTC. Translated: CASSYKAARANNEQFF.

This clonotype was seen repeatedly, ten times or more. The chain links TRBV19 to TRBJ1-5, with 10 bases fitting TRBD1. The CDR3 runs 13 residues. The V gene's germline CDR1 is LNHDA and CDR2 SQIVND (reference sequence). The junction had 5 bases not matched to a gene; V was cut back by 8 bases and J by 7 bases. Here the CDR3 reads CASQDRGRQPQHF. The CDR3 DNA follows: TGTGCCAGTCAAGACAGGGGGCGACAGCCCCAGCATTTT.

There are many counts of this clonotype. V usage is TRBV20-1 and J usage is TRBJ1-2, with D hard to call. Trimming pared 4 bases from V and 8 bases from J, leaving 5 bases between. The CDR3 length is 9 residues. Germline-derived CDR1 and CDR2 are DFQATT and SNEGSKA (reference sequence). CDR3 amino acids: CSATGGYTF. Written as DNA, the CDR3 is TGCAGTGCTACGGGGGGCTACACCTTC.

This clonotype came up many times. This CDR3 reads CASSPGGTDTEAFF. The CDR3 coding sequence is TGCGCCAGCAGTCCAGGGGGGACTGACACTGAAGCTTTCTTT. The chain combines TRBV10-1 with TRBJ1-1; TRBD1 matches at 7 bases. The V gene's germline CDR1 is WNHNN and CDR2 SYGVQD (reference sequence). The CDR3 has 14 amino acids. V lost 5 bases and J lost 3; bases outside the gene matches: 6.

This clonotype was detected ten times or more. The V and J genes are TRBV15 and TRBJ2-3; D remains ambiguous. Germline loops: CDR1 LNHNV, CDR2 YYDKDF (reference sequence). The CDR3 contains 15 residues. V was trimmed by 4 bases and J by 2 bases, leaving 13 bases between them. The DNA for the CDR3 is TGTGCCACCAGCATAGGGCAGGCTATCACAGATACGCAGTATTTT. Translating gives CATSIGQAITDTQYF.

This clonotype was observed many times. This rearrangement joins TRBV7-9 to TRBJ2-3; the D gene is possibly TRBD1 (6 bases). The germline gives CDR1 SEHNR, CDR2 FQNEAQ (reference sequence). The CDR3 extends over 14 amino acids. The germline V and J ends were trimmed by 7 bases and 2 bases, with 13 bases remaining between them. CDR3 protein: CASIRDTTTDTQYF. CDR3 sequence (DNA): TGTGCCAGCATCCGGGACACCACCACAGATACGCAGTATTTT.